These T cell receptor beta chains were read from a single sample in a study of technical replicates of blood from a handful of donors. Using immunoSEQ multiplex PCR, the repertoire was profiled, and TCRdb retains in-frame clones only, with some absent. The sample carries around 78,000 clones, around 94% recorded once. Sequenced input: T cells isolated from PBMCs. These receptors came from a human donor in good health. CDR3s include the opening cysteine and the closing phenylalanine or tryptophan. The D gene is left open where the match is weak. A clone size is listed for some rows: how often the clone was seen (once, few, many), or a class if it is expanded.

j_gene,d_gene,abundance,v_gene,CDR3aa,CDR3nt
TRBJ2-7,NA,once,TRBV4-1,CASSPSAAGALGYEQYF,TGCGCCAGCAGCCCAAGTGCCGCGGGGGCCCTCGGCTACGAGCAGTACTTC
TRBJ2-5,NA,NA,TRBV7-2,CASRSHTGTPRETQYF,TGTGCCAGCAGATCACACACCGGGACTCCAAGGGAGACCCAGTACTTC
TRBJ1-4,TRBD1,once,TRBV28,CASSVTGGAEKLFF,TGTGCCAGCAGTGTGACAGGGGGAGCGGAAAAACTGTTTTTT
TRBJ1-1,NA,NA,TRBV5-1,CASRRDVTEAFF,TGCGCCAGCCGGCGGGATGTCACTGAAGCTTTCTTT
TRBJ2-1,NA,NA,TRBV13,CASSWSSENEQFF,TGTGCCAGCAGTTGGAGTAGCGAGAATGAGCAGTTCTTC
TRBJ2-7,TRBD2,NA,TRBV4-1,CASSQPSGISYEQYF,TGCGCCAGCAGCCAACCTAGCGGGATAAGTTACGAGCAGTACTTC
TRBJ2-3,NA,once,TRBV7-3,CASRLTSSLSDTQYF,TGTGCCAGCAGACTAACTAGCAGTCTGTCAGATACGCAGTATTTT
TRBJ2-7,NA,NA,TRBV10-2,CASREKTVSYEQYF,TGCGCCAGCAGGGAAAAGACAGTCTCCTACGAGCAGTACTTC
TRBJ2-1,NA,NA,TRBV29-1,CSVERTTNEQFF,TGCAGCGTTGAAAGGACTACAAATGAGCAGTTCTTC
TRBJ1-5,NA,NA,TRBV2,CASSEVLWETQPQHF,TGTGCCAGCAGTGAAGTCCTTTGGGAGACTCAGCCCCAGCATTTT
TRBJ2-1,NA,NA,TRBV2,CASSERLSLDEQFF,TGTGCCAGCAGTGAGCGGCTATCCCTCGATGAGCAGTTCTTC
TRBJ2-5,TRBD2,NA,TRBV7-6,CASSLTGGRGGETQYF,TGTGCCAGCAGCTTAACGGGGGGTCGGGGAGGAGAGACCCAGTACTTC
TRBJ1-4,NA,NA,TRBV4-1,CASSQQGLANEKLFF,TGCGCCAGCAGCCAACAGGGGTTGGCTAATGAAAAACTGTTTTTT
TRBJ2-7,TRBD1,once,TRBV19,CASSPRDRAGYEQYF,TGTGCCAGTAGTCCTAGGGACAGGGCGGGTTACGAGCAGTACTTC
TRBJ2-7,NA,NA,TRBV9,CGPLAGFSYEQYF,TGTGGACCCCTTGCGGGCTTCTCCTACGAGCAGTACTTC
TRBJ1-1,NA,NA,TRBV7-6,CASSFRQVNTEAFF,TGTGCCAGCAGCTTTAGACAGGTGAACACTGAAGCTTTCTTT
TRBJ2-7,TRBD2,few,TRBV29-1,CSVSGLAGGYEQYF,TGCAGCGTGTCTGGACTAGCGGGAGGATACGAGCAGTACTTC
TRBJ2-7,NA,NA,TRBV28,CASSRLTLSGGRIAYEQYF,TGTGCCAGCAGTCGTCTCACACTTAGCGGAGGGAGGATTGCCTACGAGCAGTACTTC
TRBJ1-1,NA,NA,TRBV19,CASSIGGYTEAFF,TGTGCCAGTAGTATTGGGGGGTACACTGAAGCTTTCTTT
TRBJ2-1,TRBD2,NA,TRBV5-1,CASSSPSGIRDDEQFF,TGCGCCAGCAGCTCTCCTAGCGGGATCAGAGATGATGAGCAGTTCTTC
TRBJ2-2,NA,NA,TRBV15,CATSRELEGTGELFF,TGTGCCACCAGCAGAGAGTTGGAGGGGACCGGGGAGCTGTTTTTT
TRBJ2-7,NA,NA,TRBV30,CAWSVVHEQYF,TGTGCCTGGAGTGTCGTCCACGAGCAGTACTTC
TRBJ2-7,NA,NA,TRBV5-1,CASSLVEKESEQYF,TGCGCCAGCAGCTTGGTAGAGAAGGAGAGCGAGCAGTACTTC
TRBJ2-1,TRBD2,NA,TRBV5-1,CASSLGVLAGPYNEQFF,TGCGCCAGCAGCTTGGGGGTACTAGCGGGACCATACAATGAGCAGTTCTTC
TRBJ2-7,TRBD2,once,TRBV19,CASSTLAGPTYEQYF,TGTGCCAGTAGTACCTTAGCGGGACCAACCTACGAGCAGTACTTC
TRBJ1-2,NA,NA,TRBV2,CASSTGTYGYTF,TGTGCCAGCAGTACAGGGACCTATGGCTACACCTTC